What follows describes a single TCR beta chain. The target antigen is unknown. These data are taken from a study of chemoradiotherapy in HPV16-positive cancers. Background on the study: Candidate HPV-specific clones and shared TCR motifs came from a couple of HPV16-positive patients. General observations from the study: The functional HPV-specific definition rests on just a couple of HPV16-positive patients.

TCRdb keeps only in-frame clones here, not all; method: immunoSEQ multiplex PCR. The sample carries 30,000 to 35,000 clones, about 88% recorded once. Trimming cost V 6 bases and J 6 bases, with 5 bases left between them. CDR1 and CDR2 (germline): MNHNS, SASEGT. This CDR3 region has 11 residues. This chain uses TRBV6-1 with TRBJ2-2, with no clear D. The specimen comprised blood, sampled from a patient who underwent chemoradiotherapy. The clonotype was recovered from a human donor with HPV-associated anogenital cancer. CDR3 DNA: TGTGCCAGCAGGCGGCCCGGGGAGCTGTTTTTT. Protein sequence: CASRRPGELFF.